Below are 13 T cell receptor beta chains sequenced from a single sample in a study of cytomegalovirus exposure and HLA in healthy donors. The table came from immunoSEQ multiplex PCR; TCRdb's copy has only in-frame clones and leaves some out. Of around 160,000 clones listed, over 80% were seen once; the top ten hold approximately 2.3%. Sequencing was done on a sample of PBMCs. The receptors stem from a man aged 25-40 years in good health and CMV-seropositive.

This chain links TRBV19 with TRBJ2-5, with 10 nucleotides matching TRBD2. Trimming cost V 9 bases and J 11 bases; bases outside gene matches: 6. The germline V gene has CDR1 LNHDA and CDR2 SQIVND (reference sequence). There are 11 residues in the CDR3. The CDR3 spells CASKTSGEQYF. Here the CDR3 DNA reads TGTGCCAGCAAAACTAGCGGGGAGCAGTACTTC.

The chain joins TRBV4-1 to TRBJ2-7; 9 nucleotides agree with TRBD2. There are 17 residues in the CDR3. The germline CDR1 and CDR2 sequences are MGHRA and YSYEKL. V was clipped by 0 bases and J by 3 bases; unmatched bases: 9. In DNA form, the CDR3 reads TGCGCCAGCAGCCAAGATGGGCTAGCGGGGCGGTACTACGAGCAGTACTTC. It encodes CASSQDGLAGRYYEQYF.

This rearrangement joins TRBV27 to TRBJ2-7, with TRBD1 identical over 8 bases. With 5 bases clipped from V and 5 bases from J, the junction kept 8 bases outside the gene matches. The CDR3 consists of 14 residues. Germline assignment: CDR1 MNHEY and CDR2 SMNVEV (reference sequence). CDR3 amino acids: CASSNRGSGDEQYF. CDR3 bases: TGTGCCAGCAGTAACAGGGGGTCGGGTGACGAGCAGTACTTC.

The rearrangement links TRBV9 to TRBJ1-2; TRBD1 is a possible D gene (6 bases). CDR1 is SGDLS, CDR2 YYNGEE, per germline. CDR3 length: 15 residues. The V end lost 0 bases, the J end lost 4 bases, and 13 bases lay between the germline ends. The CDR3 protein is CASSVEGEGGYGYTF. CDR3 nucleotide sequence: TGTGCCAGCAGCGTAGAAGGGGAAGGGGGCTATGGCTACACCTTC.

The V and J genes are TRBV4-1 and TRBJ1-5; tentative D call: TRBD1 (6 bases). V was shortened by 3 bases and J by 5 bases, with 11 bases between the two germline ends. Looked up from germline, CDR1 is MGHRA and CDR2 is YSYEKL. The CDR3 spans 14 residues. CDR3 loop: CASSQRTAHQPQHF. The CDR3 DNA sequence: TGCGCCAGCAGCCAGAGGACAGCTCATCAGCCCCAGCATTTT.

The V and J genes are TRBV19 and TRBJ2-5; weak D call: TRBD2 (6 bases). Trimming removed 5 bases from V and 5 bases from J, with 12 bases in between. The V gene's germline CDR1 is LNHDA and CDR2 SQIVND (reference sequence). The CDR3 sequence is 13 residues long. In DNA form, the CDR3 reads TGTGCCAGTAGTCCCCGTGGAGGGGAGACCCAGTACTTC. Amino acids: CASSPRGGETQYF.

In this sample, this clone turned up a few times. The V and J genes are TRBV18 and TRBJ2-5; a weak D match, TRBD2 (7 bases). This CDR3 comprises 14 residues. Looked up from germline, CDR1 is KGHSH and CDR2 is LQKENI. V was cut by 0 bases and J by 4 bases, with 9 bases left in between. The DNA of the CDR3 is TGTGCCAGCTCACCACCGGGAGGGGGAGAGACCCAGTACTTC. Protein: CASSPPGGGETQYF.

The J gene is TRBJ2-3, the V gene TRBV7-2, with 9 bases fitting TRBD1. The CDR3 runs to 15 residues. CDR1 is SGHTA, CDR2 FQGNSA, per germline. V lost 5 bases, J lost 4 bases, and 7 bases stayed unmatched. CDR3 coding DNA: TGTGCCAGCAGCCGACAGGGGGTAAAGGCAGATACGCAGTATTTT. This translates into CASSRQGVKADTQYF.

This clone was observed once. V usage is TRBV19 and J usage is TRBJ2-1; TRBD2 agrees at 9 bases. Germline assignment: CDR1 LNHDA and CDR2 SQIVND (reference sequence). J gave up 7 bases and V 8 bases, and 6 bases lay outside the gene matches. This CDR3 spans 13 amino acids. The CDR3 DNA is TGTGCCAGTGCGGGAGGGGGCTGGAATGAGCAGTTCTTC. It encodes CASAGGGWNEQFF.

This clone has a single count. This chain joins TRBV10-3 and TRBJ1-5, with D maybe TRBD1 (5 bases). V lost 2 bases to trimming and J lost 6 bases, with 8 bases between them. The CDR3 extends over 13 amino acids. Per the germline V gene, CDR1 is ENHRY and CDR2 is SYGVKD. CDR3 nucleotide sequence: TGTGCCATCAGTGAGCTAGGGGTTCAGCCCCAGCATTTT. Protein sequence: CAISELGVQPQHF.

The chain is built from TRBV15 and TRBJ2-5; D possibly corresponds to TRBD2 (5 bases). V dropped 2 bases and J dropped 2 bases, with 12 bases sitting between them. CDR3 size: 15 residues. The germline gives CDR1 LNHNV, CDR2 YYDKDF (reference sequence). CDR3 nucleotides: TGTGCCACCAGCAGACGTGACTATTCACAAGAGACCCAGTACTTC. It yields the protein CATSRRDYSQETQYF.

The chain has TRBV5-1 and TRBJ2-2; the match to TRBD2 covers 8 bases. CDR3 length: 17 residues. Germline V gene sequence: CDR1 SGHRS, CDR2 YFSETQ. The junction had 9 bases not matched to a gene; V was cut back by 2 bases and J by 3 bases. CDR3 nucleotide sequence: TGCGCCAGCAGCTTTTTAGGGCGAGCGGGGGACACCGGGGAGCTGTTTTTT. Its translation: CASSFLGRAGDTGELFF. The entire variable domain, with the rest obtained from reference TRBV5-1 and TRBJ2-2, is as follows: KAGVTQTPRYLIKTRGQQVTLSCSPISGHRSVSWYQQTPGQGLQFLFEYFSETQRNKGNFPGRFSGRQFSNSRSEMNVSTLELGDSALYLCASSFLGRAGDTGELFFGEGSRLTVL.

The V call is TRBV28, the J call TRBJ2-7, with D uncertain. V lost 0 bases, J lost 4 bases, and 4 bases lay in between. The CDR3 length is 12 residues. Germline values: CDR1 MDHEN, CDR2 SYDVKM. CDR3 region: CASSLWQYEQYF. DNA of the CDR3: TGTGCCAGCAGTTTATGGCAGTACGAGCAGTACTTC.